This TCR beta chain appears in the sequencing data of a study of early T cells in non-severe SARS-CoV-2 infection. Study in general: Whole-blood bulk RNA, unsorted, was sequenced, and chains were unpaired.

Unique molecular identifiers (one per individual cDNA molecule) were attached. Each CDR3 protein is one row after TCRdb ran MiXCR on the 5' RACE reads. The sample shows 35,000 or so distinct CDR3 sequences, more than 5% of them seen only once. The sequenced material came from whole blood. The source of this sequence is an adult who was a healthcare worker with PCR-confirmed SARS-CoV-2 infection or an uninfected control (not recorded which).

This CDR3 is CSARDTGREYEQYF. DNA for the CDR3: TGCAGTGCTAGAGATACAGGGAGAGAGTACGAGCAGTACTTC. This chain joins TRBV20-1 and TRBJ2-7; D may be TRBD1 (6 bases). This CDR3 comprises 14 residues. Germline CDR1 reads DFQATT; CDR2 reads SNEGSKA (reference sequence). Trimming pared 0 bases from V and 4 bases from J, leaving 13 bases between.